The clone carrying this T cell receptor beta chain has more than one count but fewer than ten. The data were obtained in a study of blood T cells in healthy people across ages. Primed by a sample-barcoded 5' primer and a J-beta primer mix, a second PCR proceeded for 7 to 11 cycles. TCRdb used MiXCR to reprocess the 5' RACE reads, holding one entry per CDR3 protein. Of around 1,700,000 distinct CDR3 sequences in the sample, 28% were seen once. The CDR3 loop spans 13 amino acids. CDR1 and CDR2 (germline): DFQATT, SNEGSKA (reference sequence). V lost 5 bases, J lost 5 bases, and 13 bases lay in between. The J gene is TRBJ2-1, the V gene TRBV20-1; no clear D. This clonotype was obtained from a woman in her 30s in good health. Sequencing input: blood. For the CDR3, the DNA is TGCAGTGCTTCTTTTAACGAGAACAATGAGCAGTTCTTC. Its translation is CSASFNENNEQFF.